This T cell receptor beta chain was profiled in a study of blood T cell repertoires in COVID-19. Overall study: Acute-phase and convalescent COVID-19 samples originated in the United States, Italy and Spain.

CDR1 is LGHNA, CDR2 YNFKEQ, per germline. The germline V and J ends were trimmed by 1 base and 1 base, with 7 bases remaining between them. This CDR3 is 14 amino acids long. Original analysis: For nucleated cells, counts were estimated from reference gene primer amplification. Profiling relied on immunoSEQ multiplex PCR, and the TCRdb table lists in-frame clones only, not all of them. The DNA was the basis for D and trimming; V, J and clone size are from that table. This table holds 150,000 to 200,000 clones, roughly 81% found once. Sequencing was carried out using peripheral blood. This chain links TRBV4-2 with TRBJ1-2; D may be TRBD1 (5 bases). The source of this sequence is a man in his forties who had recovered from COVID-19. In DNA, the CDR3 is TGTGCCAGCAGCCAAGTTGACAGTAACTATGGCTACACCTTC. As protein: CASSQVDSNYGYTF.